One TCR beta chain is described in this entry. Its antigen is still unknown. This sample is drawn from a study of early T cells in non-severe SARS-CoV-2 infection. Study details: Sequencing of unsorted whole blood was done on bulk RNA, leaving chains unpaired. Study-wide points: Clonotype matching in VDJdb favored anti-spike CD8 responses and did not capture private and CD4 specificities.

Separate cDNA molecules each had unique molecular identifiers attached to them. TCRdb passed the 5' RACE reads through MiXCR, listing each CDR3 protein once. The sample shows more than 95,000 distinct CDR3 sequences, 15% of them seen only once. The J segment lost 4 bases and the V segment lost 4 bases, leaving 2 bases of the junction unmatched. CDR3 length: 14 amino acids. Germline V lookup: CDR1 LGHDT, CDR2 YNNKEL (reference sequence). The specimen sequenced was whole blood. The genes are TRBV3-1 and TRBJ2-1; the match to TRBD2 covers 9 bases. The source is an adult who was a healthcare worker with PCR-confirmed SARS-CoV-2 infection or an uninfected control (not recorded which). The CDR3 spells CASSRGLAYNEQFF. The CDR3 DNA is TGTGCCAGCAGCCGAGGACTAGCGTACAATGAGCAGTTCTTC.